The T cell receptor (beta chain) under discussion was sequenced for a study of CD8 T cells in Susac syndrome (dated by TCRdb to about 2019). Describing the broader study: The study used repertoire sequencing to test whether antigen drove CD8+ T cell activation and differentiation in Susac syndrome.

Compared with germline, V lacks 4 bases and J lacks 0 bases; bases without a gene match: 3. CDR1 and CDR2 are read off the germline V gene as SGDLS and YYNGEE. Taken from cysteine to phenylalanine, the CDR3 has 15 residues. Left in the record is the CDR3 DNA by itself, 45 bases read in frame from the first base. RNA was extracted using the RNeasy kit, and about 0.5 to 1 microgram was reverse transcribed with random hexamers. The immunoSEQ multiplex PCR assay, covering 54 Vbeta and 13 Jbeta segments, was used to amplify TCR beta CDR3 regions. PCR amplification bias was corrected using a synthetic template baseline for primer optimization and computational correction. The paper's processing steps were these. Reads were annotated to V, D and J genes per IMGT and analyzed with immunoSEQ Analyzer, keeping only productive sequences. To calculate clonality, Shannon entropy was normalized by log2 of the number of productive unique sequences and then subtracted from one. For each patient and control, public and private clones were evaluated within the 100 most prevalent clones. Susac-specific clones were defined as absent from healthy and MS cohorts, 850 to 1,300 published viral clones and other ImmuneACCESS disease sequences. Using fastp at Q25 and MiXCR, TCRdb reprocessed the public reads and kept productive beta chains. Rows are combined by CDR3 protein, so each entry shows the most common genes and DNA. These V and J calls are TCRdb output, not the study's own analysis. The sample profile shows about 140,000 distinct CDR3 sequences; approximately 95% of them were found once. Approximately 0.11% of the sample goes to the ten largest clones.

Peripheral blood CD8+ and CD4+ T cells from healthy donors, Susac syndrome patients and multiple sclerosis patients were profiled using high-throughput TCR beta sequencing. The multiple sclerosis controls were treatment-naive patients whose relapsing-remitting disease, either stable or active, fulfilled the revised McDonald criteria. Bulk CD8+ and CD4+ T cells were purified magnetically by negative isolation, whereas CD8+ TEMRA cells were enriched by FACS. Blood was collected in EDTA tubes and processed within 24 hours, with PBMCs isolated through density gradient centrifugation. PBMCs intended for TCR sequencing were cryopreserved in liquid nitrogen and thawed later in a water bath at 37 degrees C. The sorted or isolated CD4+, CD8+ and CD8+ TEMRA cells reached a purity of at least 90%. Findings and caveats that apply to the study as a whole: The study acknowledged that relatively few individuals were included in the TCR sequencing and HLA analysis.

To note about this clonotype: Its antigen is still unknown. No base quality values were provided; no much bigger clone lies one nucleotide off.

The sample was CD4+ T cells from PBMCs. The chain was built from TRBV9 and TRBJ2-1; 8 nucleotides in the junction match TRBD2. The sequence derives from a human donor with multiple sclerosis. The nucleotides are TGTGCCAGCAGCCTACTAGCGGCCTCCTACAATGAGCAGTTCTTC. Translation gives CASSLLAASYNEQFF.